These T cell receptor beta chains were read from a single sample in a study of shared clonotypes between healthy human individuals. Assay used: immunoSEQ multiplex PCR; TCRdb lists only in-frame clones, some missing. The sample carries fewer than 200,000 clones, approximately 95% recorded once. The sequenced sample was naive CD4+ T cells sorted from blood. These receptors originate from a woman in her 30s in good health. CDR3s include the opening cysteine and the closing phenylalanine or tryptophan. The D gene is left open where the match is weak. Clone size, where shown, is once, few, many, or a class for clones that have expanded.

size,V,J,D,CDR3,DNA
-,TRBV7-9,TRBJ2-3,TRBD2,CASSPRLAGAPSGTDTQYF,TGTGCCAGCAGCCCCCGACTAGCGGGAGCCCCCTCCGGCACAGATACGCAGTATTTT
-,TRBV4-2,TRBJ2-7,-,CASSQDLHYEQYF,TGTGCCAGCAGCCAAGATCTTCACTACGAGCAGTACTTC
few,TRBV7-9,TRBJ1-2,-,CASSFLRVYGYTF,TGTGCCAGCAGCTTTCTACGGGTTTATGGCTACACCTTC
-,TRBV9,TRBJ2-7,-,CASSVGDYEQYF,TGTGCCAGCAGCGTGGGGGACTACGAGCAGTACTTC
-,TRBV11-2,TRBJ1-2,-,CASSLATGADGYTF,TGTGCCAGCAGCTTAGCTACGGGGGCAGATGGCTACACCTTC
-,TRBV27,TRBJ2-6,-,CASTVRHSGANVLTF,TGTGCCAGCACGGTCAGGCACTCTGGGGCCAACGTCCTGACTTTC
-,TRBV15,TRBJ1-5,TRBD1,CATSRLDRDVSQPQHF,TGTGCCACCAGCAGGCTTGACAGGGACGTCAGTCAGCCCCAGCATTTT
-,TRBV6-5,TRBJ1-3,-,CASTLSGNTIYF,TGTGCCAGCACCCTCTCTGGAAACACCATATATTTT
-,TRBV11-2,TRBJ2-6,-,CASRDGLRVLTF,TGTGCCAGCAGAGACGGCCTCCGCGTCCTGACTTTC
-,TRBV4-1,TRBJ1-5,TRBD1,CASSRGDRGNQPQHF,TGCGCCAGCAGTCGAGGCGACAGGGGGAATCAGCCCCAGCATTTT
-,TRBV19,TRBJ2-2,-,CASSIYTGELFF,TGTGCCAGTAGTATTTACACCGGGGAGCTGTTTTTT
-,TRBV5-1,TRBJ2-7,-,CASSLQGGLYEQYF,TGCGCCAGCAGCTTGCAAGGGGGACTGTACGAGCAGTACTTC
-,TRBV28,TRBJ1-4,-,CASSSGQSNEKLFF,TGTGCCAGCAGTTCAGGACAGTCGAATGAAAAACTGTTTTTT
few,TRBV5-1,TRBJ2-7,TRBD1,CASSSDRGADEQYF,TGCGCCAGCAGCTCGGACAGGGGCGCGGACGAGCAGTACTTC
few,TRBV6-1,TRBJ1-2,-,CASSEERAGGYTF,TGTGCCAGCAGTGAAGAGAGGGCTGGTGGCTACACCTTC
few,TRBV18,TRBJ2-7,-,CASSPPTGFYEQYF,TGTGCCAGCTCACCACCGACCGGATTCTACGAGCAGTACTTC
-,TRBV28,TRBJ1-1,-,CASTPAGGKRAEAFF,TGTGCCAGCACCCCGGCGGGGGGCAAACGAGCTGAAGCTTTCTTT
once,TRBV7-2,TRBJ2-7,-,CASSLLATDAYEQYF,TGTGCCAGCAGCTTACTAGCGACCGATGCCTACGAGCAGTACTTC
-,TRBV7-7,TRBJ2-5,-,CASSLAPAIQETQYF,TGTGCCAGCAGCTTAGCTCCGGCTATACAAGAGACCCAGTACTTC
once,TRBV18,TRBJ2-7,TRBD1,CASSPRQGENHEQYF,TGTGCCAGCTCACCTAGGCAGGGGGAGAACCACGAGCAGTACTTC
-,TRBV6-1,TRBJ2-3,-,CASSQGLGTDTQYF,TGTGCCAGCAGCCAGGGGCTGGGCACAGATACGCAGTATTTT
-,TRBV19,TRBJ2-1,TRBD2,CASRAGLDYNEQFF,TGTGCCAGTAGGGCGGGACTAGACTACAATGAGCAGTTCTTC
-,TRBV5-1,TRBJ1-1,-,CASSLVGTEAFF,TGCGCCAGCAGCTTGGTGGGTACTGAAGCTTTCTTT
-,TRBV10-3,TRBJ2-5,-,CATAPRPEEIQYF,TGTGCCACCGCCCCCCGGCCCGAAGAGATCCAGTACTTC
once,TRBV10-3,TRBJ1-1,-,CATMWGINTEAFF,TGTGCCACCATGTGGGGGATAAACACTGAAGCTTTCTTT
-,TRBV5-1,TRBJ2-7,-,CASSSLGLLVSYEQYF,TGCGCCAGCAGTTCGTTGGGCCTCTTGGTGAGCTACGAGCAGTACTTC
-,TRBV12-1,TRBJ1-3,-,CASSYLDRTSGNTIYF,TGTGCCAGCAGCTACCTCGACAGGACCTCTGGAAACACCATATATTTT
once,TRBV19,TRBJ2-7,TRBD2,CASSPGAGGPVTGHEQYF,TGTGCCAGTAGTCCCGGAGCGGGAGGGCCAGTTACAGGCCACGAGCAGTACTTC
-,TRBV9,TRBJ2-5,TRBD1,CASTTGQSGETQYF,TGTGCCAGCACTACGGGACAGTCTGGAGAGACCCAGTACTTC
few,TRBV30,TRBJ1-5,-,CAWSGQYNQPQHF,TGTGCCTGGAGTGGACAGTACAATCAGCCCCAGCATTTT
-,TRBV5-5,TRBJ2-7,TRBD2,CASSLVAGGSYEQYF,TGTGCCAGCAGCTTGGTTGCGGGAGGGTCCTACGAGCAGTACTTC
-,TRBV19,TRBJ2-7,TRBD2,CASSILAESSYEQYF,TGTGCCAGTAGTATCCTAGCGGAGAGCTCCTACGAGCAGTACTTC
-,TRBV28,TRBJ1-3,-,CASSFFPSGNTIYF,TGTGCCAGCAGTTTCTTTCCCTCTGGAAACACCATATATTTT
-,TRBV23-1,TRBJ2-7,-,CASSPRRRTSYEQYF,TGCGCCAGCAGTCCACGGCGCAGGACCTCCTACGAGCAGTACTTC
-,TRBV13,TRBJ2-7,-,CASSLGRGVHEQYF,TGTGCCAGCAGCTTAGGCCGAGGGGTTCACGAGCAGTACTTC
-,TRBV4-1,TRBJ2-1,-,CASSQGREWFF,TGCGCCAGCAGCCAAGGACGGGAGTGGTTCTTC
-,TRBV5-4,TRBJ2-2,-,CASSLRLGGTGELFF,TGTGCCAGCAGCTTAAGACTAGGGGGGACCGGGGAGCTGTTTTTT